What follows is one TCR beta chain and its context. No antigen is known for it. Base qualities are not at hand, and no much larger clone is one base apart. This entry is derived from a study of shared clonotypes between healthy human individuals (TCRdb year 2020). Concerning the study at large: Three men and two women, aged 18 to 49 years, made up the cohort. For each donor, CD4 naive and CD4 memory were each given three plates, CD8 naive was given two plates, and CD8 memory was given one plate. To estimate repertoire size and how much clonotypes are shared between individuals, the study performed deep sequencing of blood TCR repertoires from a few healthy adults. To increase sequencing depth and limit assay-specific biases, different laboratories used diverse techniques to prepare libraries and sequence TCR repertoires. Leukapheresis yielded between about 0.9 and 10 billion PBMCs per donor. Paper-wide results and their limitations: Based on pairwise subsampling, the degree of clonotype sharing among donors was expected to be affected by sequencing depth. Even with the large sequencing depth, rarefaction of the sorted-subset datasets indicated that sequencing was incomplete. Sampling was restricted to blood, and TCR repertoires in tissues likely differ from the TCR repertoires found in blood. Sharing across a few donors was observed for around 5% of naive CD4, less than 4% of naive CD8, roughly 2.4% of memory CD4, and around 0.4% of memory CD8 clonotypes. Because the study included only a small number of donors, the genetic and exposure-history diversity represented was limited. Larger estimated clonotype richness was generally found for naive subsets than for memory subsets. Compared with non-shared clonotypes, the clonotypes found in all four sorted-subset donors had higher generation probabilities.

Using the deep immunoSEQ assay, TCR CDR3 regions were amplified from genomic DNA by multiplex PCR. Extracted genomic DNA from each cell subset was distributed evenly across all wells of several immunoSEQ 96-well plates, and each plate was treated as a replicate. For sorted subsets, approximately 210 ng of genomic DNA, equivalent to 25,000 to 35,000 T cell genomes, went into each replicate PCR. Purified libraries were measured with a Qubit 3.0 fluorometer, size-checked on a Bioanalyzer 2100, and measured again with the KAPA Library Quantification kit. Each immunoSEQ 96-well plate was sequenced on its own single-read 150-cycle Illumina NextSeq 550 flow cell. The source study handled its data this way. The immunoSEQ output contained only junctional sequences without quality scores, so filtering could not match that applied to full-length reads. Sequences were annotated with PyIR, a Python wrapper for IgBLAST v1.9, using IMGT germline references to assign V/J genes and CDR3. Reads with weak V/J assignments (E-value above 1e-6), missing CDR3, stop codons, out-of-frame junctions, or ambiguous translated residues were removed. V3J clonotypes were defined as sequences sharing the same inferred V gene, J gene, and CDR3 amino acid sequence. Percentage overlap between repertoires was computed as shared unique clonotypes divided by the size of the smaller repertoire. Richness of each repertoire was evaluated using RTK rarefaction, the Chao1 estimator, and Recon v2.1 estimates of unobserved clonotypes. Generation probabilities for all TCRbeta clonotypes obtained by the gDNA method from a few donors were computed using OLGA. Imported from immuneACCESS, the table was reduced by TCRdb to in-frame sequences with V and J called. These copies leave out some clones; in studies compared against another copy, an unresolved V gene accounts for under half, and the cause of the remainder is not known. The D gene and trimming were derived from the DNA, and the V and J assignments and clone size from that table. The sample contains millions of clones, approximately 95% of them found a single time. The biggest ten clones account for roughly 0.36% of the sample.

CDR1 and CDR2 (LGHNA, YNFKEQ) derive from the germline V gene. Reading from cysteine to phenylalanine, the CDR3 counts 15 amino acids. CDR3 DNA only is kept here, 45 bases in frame from base 1. The V end loses 1 base and the J end loses 5 bases, and a stretch of 14 bases separates them. The donors were healthy, HIV-negative adults with no recently reported acute infections or vaccinations. Every donor was a Caucasian adult living in Nashville, Tennessee, USA. CD4+ T cells were enriched by magnetic negative selection, after which naive cells were positively selected on CD45RA and the negative fraction was taken as the memory subset. After blood collection by leukapheresis, PBMCs were isolated using Ficoll-Histopaque density gradient centrifugation and then cryopreserved in the vapor phase of liquid nitrogen. Analytical flow cytometry was used to check the purity and quantity of every magnetically sorted T cell population. Each sorted fraction had its genomic DNA isolated and then quantified by UV absorbance on a Nanodrop 2000c.

The TCR sequence derives from a man between 18 and 29 years old in good health. Some clones in this sample may be carry-over from other donors' samples. This chain is built from TRBV4-2 and TRBJ2-5; the D gene is tentatively TRBD1 or TRBD2, each matching 6 bases. The sample taken for sequencing was naive CD4+ T cells from PBMCs. The cell subset or site label on this specimen signifies: CD45RA+ positively selected. The DNA is TGTGCCAGCAGCCAAGGGCATGGGGGGCAGGAGACCCAGTACTTC. This sequence encodes CASSQGHGGQETQYF.